In this sample, the clone carrying this T cell receptor beta chain turned up many times. The target antigen is unknown. The CDR3 is 15 residues long. Per the germline V gene, CDR1 is DFQATT and CDR2 is SNEGSKA (reference sequence). V was clipped by 6 bases and J by 1 base; unmatched bases: 7. The data derive from a study of T cells in Graves' hyperthyroidism and ophthalmopathy. Study-wide results and caveats: Separating ophthalmopathy from stable hyperthyroidism was achieved by a 13 V-J model.

The TCR beta CDR3 regions underwent amplification using RNA transcripts as the source. HTBI primers were the set used in a first-round RT-PCR of the TCR CDR3. TCRdb called the multiplex PCR reads again in MiXCR, with one record for every CDR3 protein. The table lists a few hundred thousand distinct CDR3 sequences, more than 15% of them singletons, with around 7.8% in the top ten. On the basis of clinical symptoms, serum thyroxine and TRAb, thyroid ultrasound and orbital computed tomography, diagnoses were made. The gene calls are TRBV20-1 and TRBJ2-1; TRBD2 aligns across 9 bases. The TCR was taken from a young woman with Graves' hyperthyroidism. The specimen was blood. The CDR3: CSAVSSGGSYNEQFF. CDR3 DNA sequence: TGCAGTGCCGTCTCGAGCGGGGGGTCCTACAATGAGCAGTTCTTC.